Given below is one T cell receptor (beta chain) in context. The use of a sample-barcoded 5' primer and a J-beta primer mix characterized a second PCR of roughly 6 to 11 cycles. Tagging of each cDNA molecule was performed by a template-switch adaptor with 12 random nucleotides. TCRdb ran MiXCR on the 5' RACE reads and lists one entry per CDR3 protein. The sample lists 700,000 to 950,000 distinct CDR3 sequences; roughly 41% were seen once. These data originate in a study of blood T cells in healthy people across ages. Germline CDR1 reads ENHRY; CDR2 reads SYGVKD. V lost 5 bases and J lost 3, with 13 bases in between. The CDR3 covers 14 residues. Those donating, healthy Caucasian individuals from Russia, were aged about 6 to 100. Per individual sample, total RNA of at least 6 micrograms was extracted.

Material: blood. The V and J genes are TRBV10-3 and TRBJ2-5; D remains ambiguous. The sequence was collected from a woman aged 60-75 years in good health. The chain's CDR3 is CAISRRLTEETQYF. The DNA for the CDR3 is TGTGCCATCAGTCGAAGACTGACGGAAGAGACCCAGTACTTC.